This TCR beta chain was sequenced in a study of T cells after yellow fever vaccination. Looking at the study overall: It was SMART-Seq v4 Ultra Low Input that prepared the fractions with low cell numbers. Study-level points and caveats: Overall, a small share of clonotypes was seen in both CD4 and CD8 compartments. A weaker secondary response peaked on day 5, the primary on day 15.

In making TCR cDNA, 5'RACE template switching added a universal primer site and UMIs to it. TCRdb analysed the 5' RACE reads with MiXCR anew, one entry per CDR3 protein. Found here are nearly 70,000 distinct CDR3 sequences, about 7% of them singletons; the top ten hold 30% to 45%. This CDR3 has 14 residues. Germline V gene data show CDR1 as MRHNA and CDR2 as SNTAGT. The V end lost 2 bases, the J end lost 0 bases, and 2 bases lay between the germline ends. This clonotype is medium-sized (0.01 to 0.1%) by share. Its antigen is not known. This TCR came from a young man who received the YFV17D yellow fever vaccine. The specimen was CD8+ T cells sorted from PBMCs, collected roughly 47 days after the first yellow fever vaccination. The chain links TRBV6-4 to TRBJ2-6, with D unresolved. The CDR3 reads CASSDNSGANVLTF. CDR3 DNA: TGTGCCAGCAGTGACAACTCTGGGGCCAACGTCCTGACTTTC.